This TCR beta chain appears in the sequencing data of a study of beta chain features in type 1 diabetes. Notes on the study in general: Insertions were fewer and deletions more numerous at VDJ junctions in type 1 diabetes patients. Naive, central memory and Treg TCRB repertoires appeared more alike in patients than in healthy donors. Moderately but significantly shorter TCRB CDR3s were found in Type 1 diabetes patients in all four CD4+ subsets.

Every participating donor gave one draw, a heparinised blood sample averaging about 100 mL. The germline gives CDR1 LGHNA, CDR2 YSLEER. This CDR3 comprises 19 residues. J gave up 0 bases and V 0 bases, and 9 bases lay outside the gene matches. As to this clone: Its target is unknown.

Isolated RNA was reverse transcribed in full, so expressed TCRB transcripts were sequenced. Sequenced naive, central memory and regulatory T cell samples produced an average of roughly 3.6 million reads. The protocol was immunoSEQ multiplex PCR, while the TCRdb copy is restricted to in-frame clones and leaves out a portion. The repertoire holds about 160,000 clones, with about 8.3% as singletons. The sequence derives from a woman under 30 with type 1 diabetes. The specimen sequenced was central memory CD4+ T cells from blood. The chain joins TRBV4-3 to TRBJ2-2, with 8 bases identical to TRBD1. The CDR3 is CASSQDQWTGLSNTGELFF. CDR3 DNA: TGCGCCAGCAGCCAAGATCAGTGGACAGGGTTATCGAACACCGGGGAGCTGTTTTTT.